These 5 T cell receptor beta chains came from one sample sequenced in a study of a mutant IDH1 vaccine in newly diagnosed glioma. Measured with immunoSEQ multiplex PCR; TCRdb has only the in-frame clones, and not every one. The sample lists approximately 67,000 clones, around 83% occurring once. The time point denotes: baseline, week 1 (first vaccination visit). Treatment noted: pre-vaccination baseline after standard-of-care therapy. Sequencing used peripheral blood mononuclear cells (PBMCs), obtained from a glioma patient treated with radiotherapy, temozolomide or both. These TCRs come from a woman in her late teens or twenties with glioma. Some clones in this sample may be carry-over from other donors' samples.

V usage is TRBV27 and J usage is TRBJ2-7; TRBD2 matches 7 bases. The CDR3 has 14 residues. J lost 2 bases, V lost 7 bases, and 8 bases had no gene match. Per germline, CDR1 MNHEY and CDR2 SMNVEV (reference sequence). The DNA of the CDR3 is TGTGCCAGCACTCCGGGACGGGGGGCCTACGAGCAGTACTTC. Translating gives CASTPGRGAYEQYF.

The gene calls are TRBV7-6 and TRBJ2-3; 12 nucleotides line up with TRBD2. The CDR3 runs 13 residues. In germline, CDR1 is SGHVS, CDR2 FNYEAQ. V lost 5 bases, J lost 8 bases, and 2 bases stayed unmatched. The CDR3 DNA reads as TGTGCCAGCAGCCTGACTAGCGGGAGTACGCAGTATTTT. Translating gives CASSLTSGSTQYF.

The V call is TRBV9, the J call TRBJ2-7; D gene ambiguous. The V gene's germline CDR1 is SGDLS and CDR2 YYNGEE. This CDR3 is built from 16 residues. V was cut by 3 bases and J by 6 bases, with 22 bases left in between. This CDR3 reads CASSEVPFVALREQYF. CDR3 DNA sequence: TGTGCCAGCAGCGAGGTCCCATTCGTGGCGTTGCGCGAGCAGTACTTC.

The CDR3 region is CASSWRGNYGYTF. The CDR3 coding sequence is TGTGCCAGCAGTTGGCGGGGTAACTATGGCTACACCTTC. This rearrangement joins TRBV6-5 to TRBJ1-2, with unresolved D. The V gene's germline CDR1 is MNHEY and CDR2 SVGAGI. Trimming took 4 bases from V and 1 from J, leaving 7 bases between them. This CDR3 is 13 amino acids long.

The V call is TRBV28, the J call TRBJ2-1, with a possible D match to TRBD2 (5 bases). CDR1 MDHEN and CDR2 SYDVKM come from the germline V gene. CDR3 size: 13 residues. Deletions cut 3 bases from V and 3 bases from J, with 6 bases between. CDR3 DNA sequence: TGTGCCAGCAGTTTCCGGGGCTACAATGAGCAGTTCTTC. As protein: CASSFRGYNEQFF.